This entry features one T cell receptor beta chain sequence. The data originate from a study of blood T cell repertoires in COVID-19. At the level of the study: Acute-phase and convalescent COVID-19 samples originated in the United States, Italy and Spain. In each case, the material was cDNA or gDNA derived from T cells, B-cell-depleted T cells, or PBMCs.

In the source study's methods: Reference gene primer amplification in the assay estimated nucleated cell counts. Only in-frame clones appear in the TCRdb table, and some are missing; sequencing was by immunoSEQ multiplex PCR. V and J calls plus clone size are reproduced from that table; the DNA served to infer D and trimming. Among over 80,000 clones listed, around 87% were seen once. V lost 8 bases to trimming and J lost 5 bases, with 22 bases between them. There are 15 residues in the CDR3. The germline CDR1 and CDR2 sequences are MDHEN and SYDVKM. The sequenced material came from peripheral blood. This sequence joins TRBV28 and TRBJ2-7, with a weak D call TRBD2 (7 bases). The sequence was obtained from a human donor in a cohort sampled during active COVID-19. CDR3 in DNA: TGTGCCAGCGGCCTCCGGGGGGCAGGTAGAGACGAGCAGTACTTC. Its protein product is CASGLRGAGRDEQYF. Full variable domain (rest looked up from reference TRBV28 and TRBJ2-7): DVKVTQSSRYLVKRTGEKVFLECVQDMDHENMFWYRQDPGLGLRLIYFSYDVKMKEKGDIPEGYSVSREKKERFSLILESASTNQTSMYLCASGLRGAGRDEQYFGPGTRLTVT.